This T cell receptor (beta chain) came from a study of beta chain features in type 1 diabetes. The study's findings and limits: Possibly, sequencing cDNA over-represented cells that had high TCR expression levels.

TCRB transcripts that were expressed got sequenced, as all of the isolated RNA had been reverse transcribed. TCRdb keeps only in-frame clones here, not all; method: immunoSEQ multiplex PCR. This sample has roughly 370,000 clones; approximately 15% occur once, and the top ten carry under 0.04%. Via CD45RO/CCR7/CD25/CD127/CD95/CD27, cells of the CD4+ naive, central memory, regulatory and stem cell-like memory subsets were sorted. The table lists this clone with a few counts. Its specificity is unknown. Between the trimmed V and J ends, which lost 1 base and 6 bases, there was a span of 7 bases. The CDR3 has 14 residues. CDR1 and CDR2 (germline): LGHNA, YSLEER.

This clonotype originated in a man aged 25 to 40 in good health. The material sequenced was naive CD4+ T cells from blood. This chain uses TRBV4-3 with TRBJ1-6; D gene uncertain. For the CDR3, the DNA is TGCGCCAGCAGCCAAGGTGGCAGTAATTCACCCCTCCACTTT. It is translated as CASSQGGSNSPLHF.